What follows is one T cell receptor beta chain and its context. The repertoire was sequenced with immunoSEQ multiplex PCR; TCRdb's copy has only in-frame clones and lacks some. Among some 40,000 clones listed, roughly 75% were seen once. Unmatched junction bases numbered 6, after V lost 3 bases and J lost 2 bases. The germline V gene encodes CDR1 LNHDA and CDR2 SQIVND (reference sequence). This CDR3 spans 16 amino acids. The data were taken from a study of blood T cell repertoires in COVID-19. The material sequenced was peripheral blood. The V call is TRBV19, the J call TRBJ2-3; 9 bases agree with TRBD2. This clonotype originated in a man between 65 and 85 years old with acute or convalescent COVID-19. This CDR3 reads CASSILGGRATDTQYF. The CDR3 DNA sequence: TGTGCCAGTAGTATCCTTGGCGGGAGGGCCACAGATACGCAGTATTTT. Complete variable domain (other parts from reference TRBV19 and TRBJ2-3): DGGITQSPKYLFRKEGQNVTLSCEQNLNHDAMYWYRQDPGQGLRLIYYSQIVNDFQKGDIAEGYSVSREKKESFPLTVTSAQKNPTAFYLCASSILGGRATDTQYFGPGTRLTVL.